The text below deals with one T cell receptor (beta chain). This sample was taken from a study of blood T cell repertoires in COVID-19. Study at large: Sources were T cells, B-cell-depleted T cells, or PBMCs; the material itself was cDNA or gDNA.

Assignments of participants to cohorts depended upon their own reported clinical history. In the original processing: Reference gene primer amplification gave estimated nucleated cell counts. Produced via immunoSEQ multiplex PCR; TCRdb's table is partial and in-frame only. V and J calls and clone size are given by that table; D and trimming were obtained from the DNA. The profile shows 150,000 to 200,000 clones, roughly 80% of them singletons. Sequencing was done on a sample of PBMCs or T cells enriched from blood (not recorded which). The TCR sequence derives from a woman aged 55-69 years with acute COVID-19.

Written as DNA, the CDR3 is TGTGCCAGCAGCCAAGGCAGGGGGAATCCTAGTGGCTACACCTTC. It encodes CASSQGRGNPSGYTF. V gene TRBV4-2 combines with J gene TRBJ1-2; 7 nucleotides agree with TRBD1. The germline gives CDR1 LGHNA, CDR2 YNFKEQ. This CDR3 spans 15 amino acids. After removal of 1 base from V and 7 bases from J, the junction contained 9 bases not matched to a gene.